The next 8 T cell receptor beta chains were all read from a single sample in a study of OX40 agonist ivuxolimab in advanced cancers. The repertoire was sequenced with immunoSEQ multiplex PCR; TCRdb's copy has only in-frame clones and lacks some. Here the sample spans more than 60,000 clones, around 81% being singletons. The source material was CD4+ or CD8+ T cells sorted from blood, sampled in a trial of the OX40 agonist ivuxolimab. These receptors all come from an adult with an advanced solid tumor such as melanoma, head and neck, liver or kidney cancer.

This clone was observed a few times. The chain's CDR3 is CASSYSGRTNSPLHF. In DNA form, the CDR3 reads TGTGCCAGCAGTTACTCGGGACGTACTAATTCACCCCTCCACTTT. The chain recombines TRBV6-5 with TRBJ1-6; tentatively, D is TRBD1 (5 bases). CDR1 is MNHEY, CDR2 SVGAGI, per germline. Deletions cut 0 bases from V and 6 bases from J, with 9 bases between. There are 15 residues in the CDR3.

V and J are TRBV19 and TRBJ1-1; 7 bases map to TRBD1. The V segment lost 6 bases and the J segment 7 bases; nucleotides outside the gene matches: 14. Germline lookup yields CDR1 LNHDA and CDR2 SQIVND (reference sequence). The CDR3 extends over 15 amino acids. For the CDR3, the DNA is TGTGCCAGTAGCGCCAGGGAGCAGGGGGTCAGTGAAGCTTTCTTT. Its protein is CASSAREQGVSEAFF. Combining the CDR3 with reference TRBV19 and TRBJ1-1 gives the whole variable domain DGGITQSPKYLFRKEGQNVTLSCEQNLNHDAMYWYRQDPGQGLRLIYYSQIVNDFQKGDIAEGYSVSREKKESFPLTVTSAQKNPTAFYLCASSAREQGVSEAFFGQGTRLTVV.

The CDR3 protein is CASSIRTSESSYEQYF. The CDR3 DNA reads TGTGCCAGTAGTATTCGGACTAGCGAAAGCTCCTACGAGCAGTACTTC. The V and J genes are TRBV19 and TRBJ2-7; TRBD2 aligns across 9 bases. This CDR3 region has 16 residues. Germline CDR1 LNHDA, CDR2 SQIVND (reference sequence). J lost 0 bases, V lost 3 bases, and 6 bases had no gene match.

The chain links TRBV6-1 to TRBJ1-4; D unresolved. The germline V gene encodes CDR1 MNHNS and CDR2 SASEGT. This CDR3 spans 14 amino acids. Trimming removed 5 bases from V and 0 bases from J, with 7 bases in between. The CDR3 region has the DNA TGTGCCAGCAGTCTTATTGCAACTAATGAAAAACTGTTTTTT. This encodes CASSLIATNEKLFF.

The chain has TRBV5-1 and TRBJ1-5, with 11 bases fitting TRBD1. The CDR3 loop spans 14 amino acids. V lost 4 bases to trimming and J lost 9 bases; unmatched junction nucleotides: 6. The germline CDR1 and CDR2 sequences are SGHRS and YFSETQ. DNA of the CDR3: TGCGCCAGCAGCCCGGGACAGGGGGAGTGGCCCCAGCATTTT. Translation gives CASSPGQGEWPQHF.

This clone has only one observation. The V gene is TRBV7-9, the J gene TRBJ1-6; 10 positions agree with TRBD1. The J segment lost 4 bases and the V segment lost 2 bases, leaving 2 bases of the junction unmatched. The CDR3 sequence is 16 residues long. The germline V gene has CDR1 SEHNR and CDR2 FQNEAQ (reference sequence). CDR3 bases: TGTGCCAGCAGCTTAACGGGACAGGGGTATAATTCACCCCTCCACTTT. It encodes CASSLTGQGYNSPLHF.

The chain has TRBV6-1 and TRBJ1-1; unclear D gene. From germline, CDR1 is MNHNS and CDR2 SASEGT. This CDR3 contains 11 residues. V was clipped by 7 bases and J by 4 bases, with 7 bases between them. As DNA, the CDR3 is TGTGCCAGCATGTCCCGCACTGAAGCTTTCTTT. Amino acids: CASMSRTEAFF.

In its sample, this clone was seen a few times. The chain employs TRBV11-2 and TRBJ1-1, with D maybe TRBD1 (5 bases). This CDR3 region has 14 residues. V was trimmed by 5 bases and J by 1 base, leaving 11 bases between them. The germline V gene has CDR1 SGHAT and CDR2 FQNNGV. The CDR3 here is CASSPAGKNTEAFF. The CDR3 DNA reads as TGTGCCAGCAGCCCGGCAGGGAAGAACACTGAAGCTTTCTTT.